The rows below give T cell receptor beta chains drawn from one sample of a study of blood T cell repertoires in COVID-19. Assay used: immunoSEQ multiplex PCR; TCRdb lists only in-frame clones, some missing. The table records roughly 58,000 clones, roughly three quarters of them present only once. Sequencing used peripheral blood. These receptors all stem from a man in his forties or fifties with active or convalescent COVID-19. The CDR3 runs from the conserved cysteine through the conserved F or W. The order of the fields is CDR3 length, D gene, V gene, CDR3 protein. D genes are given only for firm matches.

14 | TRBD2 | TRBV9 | CASSVGLAGDEQYF
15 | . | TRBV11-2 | CASSFSGKENTEAFF
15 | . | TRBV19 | CASSQSAGANYGYTF
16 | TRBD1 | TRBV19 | CASSIGVGTGHNEQFF
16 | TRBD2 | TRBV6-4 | CASSDSSGVAKNIQYF
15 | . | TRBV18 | CASSPLISGANVLTF
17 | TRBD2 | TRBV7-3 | CASSGSGTYSGANVLTF
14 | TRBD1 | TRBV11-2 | CASSPGTGMGKLFF
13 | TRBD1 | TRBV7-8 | CASSLDRGQPQHF
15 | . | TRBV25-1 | CASSPGRRGSYEQYF
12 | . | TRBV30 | CAWSVKSHEQFF
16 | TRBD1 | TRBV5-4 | CASSLATGANTGELFF
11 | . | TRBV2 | CASSDNYEQYF
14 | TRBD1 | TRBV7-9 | CASSQGQVTDTQYF
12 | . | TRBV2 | CASSELEYAQYF
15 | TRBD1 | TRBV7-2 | CASSYKDRTTDTQYF
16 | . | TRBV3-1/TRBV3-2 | CASSQDYRSGGNEQFF
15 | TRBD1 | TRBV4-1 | CASSQDPGTAYGYTF
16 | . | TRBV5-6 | CASSTGAQQGYYGYTF
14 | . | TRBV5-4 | CASSLGLTNTEAFF
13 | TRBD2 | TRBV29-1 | CSVRAGGQNEQFF
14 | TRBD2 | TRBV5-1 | CATRLAGEGGEQYF
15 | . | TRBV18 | CASSATNGGDYGYTF